This T cell receptor beta chain was captured in a study of shared clonotypes between healthy human individuals. Findings and caveats of the study: The genetic and exposure-history diversity represented was limited by few donors. In general, naive subsets displayed greater estimated richness than memory subsets did. Sharing across four donors was highest in naive CD4 (about 5%) and lowest in memory CD8 (0.4%).

Germline CDR1 reads SGHNT; CDR2 reads YYREEE (reference sequence). CDR3 size: 14 residues. V lost 2 bases, J lost 5 bases, and 10 bases lay in between. Comment on this clone: Its antigen remains unknown.

The genomic DNA of each subset was split evenly across several immunoSEQ plates. Some clones are missing from TCRdb's copy, which holds only in-frame ones; the method was immunoSEQ multiplex PCR. This table has some 2 million clones, roughly 96% appearing once. The source of this sequence is a man aged 18 to 29 in good health. The sequenced material came from naive CD4+ T cells sorted from blood. Subset: CD45RA+ positively selected. The chain is built from TRBV5-4 and TRBJ1-4; the D gene is possibly TRBD1 (6 bases). The CDR3 region is CASSFGGPNEKLFF. In nucleotides, the CDR3 is TGTGCCAGCAGCTTCGGGGGCCCGAATGAAAAACTGTTTTTT.